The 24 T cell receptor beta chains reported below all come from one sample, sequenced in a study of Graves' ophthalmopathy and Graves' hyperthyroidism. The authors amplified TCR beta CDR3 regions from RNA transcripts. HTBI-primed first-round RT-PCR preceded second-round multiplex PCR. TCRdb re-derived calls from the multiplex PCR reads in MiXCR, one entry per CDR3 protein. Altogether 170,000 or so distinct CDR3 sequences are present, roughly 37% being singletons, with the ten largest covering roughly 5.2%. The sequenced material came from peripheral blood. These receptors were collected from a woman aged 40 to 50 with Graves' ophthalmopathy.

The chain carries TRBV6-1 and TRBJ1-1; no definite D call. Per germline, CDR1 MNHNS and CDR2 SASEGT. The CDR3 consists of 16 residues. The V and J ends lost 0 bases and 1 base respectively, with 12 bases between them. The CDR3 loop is CASSEARLLGNTEAFF. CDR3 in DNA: TGTGCCAGCAGTGAAGCGCGGTTGTTGGGGAACACTGAAGCTTTCTTT.

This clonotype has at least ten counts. CDR3 nucleotides: TGTGCCAGTGGGGTGAGCGAAGCCGGGGAGCAGTACTTC. Protein: CASGVSEAGEQYF. This chain connects TRBV6-5 to TRBJ2-7; D uncertain. The V end was cut by 9 bases, the J end by 7 bases, with 19 bases between. The CDR3 has 13 amino acids. CDR1 is MNHEY, CDR2 SVGAGI, per germline.

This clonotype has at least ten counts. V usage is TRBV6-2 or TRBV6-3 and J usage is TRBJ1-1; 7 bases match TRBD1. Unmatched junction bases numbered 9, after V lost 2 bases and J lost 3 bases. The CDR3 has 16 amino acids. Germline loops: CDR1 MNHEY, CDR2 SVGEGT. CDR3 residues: CASSYRKGQSYTEAFF. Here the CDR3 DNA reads TGTGCCAGCAGTTACCGAAAGGGACAGAGCTACACTGAAGCTTTCTTT.

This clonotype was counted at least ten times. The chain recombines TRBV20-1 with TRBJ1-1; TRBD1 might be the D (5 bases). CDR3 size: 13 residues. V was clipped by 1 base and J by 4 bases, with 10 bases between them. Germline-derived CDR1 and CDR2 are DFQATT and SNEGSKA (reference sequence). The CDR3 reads CSARAPGSTEAFF. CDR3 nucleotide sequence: TGCAGTGCTAGAGCGCCAGGGAGCACTGAAGCTTTCTTT.

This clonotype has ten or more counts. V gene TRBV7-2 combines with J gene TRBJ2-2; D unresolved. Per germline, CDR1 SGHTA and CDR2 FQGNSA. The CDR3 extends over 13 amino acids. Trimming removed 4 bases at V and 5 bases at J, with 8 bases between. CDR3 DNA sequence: TGTGCCAGCAGCTACCGACATACCGGGGAGCTGTTTTTT. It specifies CASSYRHTGELFF.

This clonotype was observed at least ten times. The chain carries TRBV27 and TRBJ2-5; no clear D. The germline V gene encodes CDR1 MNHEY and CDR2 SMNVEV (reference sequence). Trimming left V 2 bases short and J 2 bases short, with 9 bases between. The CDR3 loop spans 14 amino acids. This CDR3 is CASSLNRLQETQYF. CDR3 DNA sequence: TGTGCCAGCAGTTTAAACAGATTACAAGAGACCCAGTACTTC.

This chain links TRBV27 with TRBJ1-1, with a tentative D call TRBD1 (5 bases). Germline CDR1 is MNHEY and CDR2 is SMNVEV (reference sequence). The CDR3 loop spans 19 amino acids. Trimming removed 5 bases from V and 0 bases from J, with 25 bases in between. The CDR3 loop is CASSPRSSRRRGLNTEAFF. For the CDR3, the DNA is TGTGCCAGCAGTCCAAGATCATCTAGGAGGAGGGGTCTGAACACTGAAGCTTTCTTT.

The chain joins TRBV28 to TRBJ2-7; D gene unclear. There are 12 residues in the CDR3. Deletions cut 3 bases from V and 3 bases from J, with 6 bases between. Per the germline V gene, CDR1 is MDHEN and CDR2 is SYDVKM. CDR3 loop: CASSFPNYEQYF. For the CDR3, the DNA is TGTGCCAGCAGTTTCCCGAACTACGAGCAGTACTTC.

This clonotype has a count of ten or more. This chain's CDR3 is CSVVWTGSYEQYF. CDR3 nucleotide sequence: TGCAGCGTCGTCTGGACAGGTTCCTACGAGCAGTACTTC. The V and J genes are TRBV29-1 and TRBJ2-7; 7 nucleotides line up with TRBD1. This CDR3 has 13 residues. Germline-derived CDR1 and CDR2 are SQVTM and ANQGSEA. V lost 6 bases to trimming and J lost 1 base; unmatched junction nucleotides: 6.

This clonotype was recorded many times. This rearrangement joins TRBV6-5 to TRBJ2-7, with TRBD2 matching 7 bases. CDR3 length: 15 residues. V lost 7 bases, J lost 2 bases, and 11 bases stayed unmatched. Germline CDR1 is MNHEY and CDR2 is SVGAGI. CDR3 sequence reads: CASKPMGGGAYEQYF. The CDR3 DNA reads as TGTGCCAGCAAACCTATGGGGGGGGGGGCCTACGAGCAGTACTTC.

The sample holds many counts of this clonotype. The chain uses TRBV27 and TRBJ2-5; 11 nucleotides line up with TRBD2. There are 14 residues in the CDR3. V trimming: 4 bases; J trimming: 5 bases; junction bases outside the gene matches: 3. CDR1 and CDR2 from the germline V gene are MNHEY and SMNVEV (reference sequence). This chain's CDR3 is CASSSIAGGETQYF. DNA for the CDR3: TGTGCCAGCAGTTCTATAGCGGGAGGGGAGACCCAGTACTTC.

The DNA for the CDR3 is TGCAGCGTTGAAAGATACAGGGAAGATGAAGCTTTCTTT. Protein: CSVERYREDEAFF. The chain has TRBV29-1 and TRBJ1-1, with D perhaps matching TRBD1 (6 bases). The germline gives CDR1 SQVTM, CDR2 ANQGSEA. V was shortened by 2 bases and J by 7 bases, with 14 bases between the two germline ends. The CDR3 totals 13 residues.

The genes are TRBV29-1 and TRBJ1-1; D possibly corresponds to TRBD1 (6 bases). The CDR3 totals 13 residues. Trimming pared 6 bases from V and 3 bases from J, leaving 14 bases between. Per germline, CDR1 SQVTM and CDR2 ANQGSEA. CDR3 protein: CSVTQGKDTEAFF. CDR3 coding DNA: TGCAGCGTAACACAGGGAAAGGACACTGAAGCTTTCTTT.

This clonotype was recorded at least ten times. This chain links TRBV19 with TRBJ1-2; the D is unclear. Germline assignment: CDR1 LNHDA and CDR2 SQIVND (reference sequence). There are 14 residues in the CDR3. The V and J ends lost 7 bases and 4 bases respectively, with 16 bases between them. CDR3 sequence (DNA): TGTGCCAGTACCACTAGGGCCCTCGGCTATGGCTACACCTTC. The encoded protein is CASTTRALGYGYTF.

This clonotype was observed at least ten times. The CDR3 here is CSARGGAGNQPQHF. The CDR3 DNA reads as TGCAGTGCTAGAGGGGGCGCGGGCAATCAGCCCCAGCATTTT. The V and J genes are TRBV20-1 and TRBJ1-5, with D maybe TRBD1 (5 bases). CDR3 size: 14 residues. V lost 1 base and J lost 2, with 9 bases in between. Germline assignment: CDR1 DFQATT and CDR2 SNEGSKA (reference sequence).

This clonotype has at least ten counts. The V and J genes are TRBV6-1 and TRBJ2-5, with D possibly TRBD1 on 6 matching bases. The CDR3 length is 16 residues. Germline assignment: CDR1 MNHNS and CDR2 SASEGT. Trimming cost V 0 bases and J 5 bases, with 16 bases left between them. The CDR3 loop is CASSEALRGIGETQYF. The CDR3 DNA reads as TGTGCCAGCAGTGAAGCGCTAAGGGGGATCGGGGAGACCCAGTACTTC.

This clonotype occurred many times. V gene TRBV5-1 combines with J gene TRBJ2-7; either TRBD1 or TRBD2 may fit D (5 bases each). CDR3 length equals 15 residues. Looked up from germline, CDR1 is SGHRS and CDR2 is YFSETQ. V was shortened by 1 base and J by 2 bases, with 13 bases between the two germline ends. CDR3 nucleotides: TGCGCCAGCAGCTTGTTCCCAGGGACGGCCTACGAGCAGTACTTC. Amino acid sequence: CASSLFPGTAYEQYF.

DNA of the CDR3: TGTGCCAGCAGCTTAATGCCCACGAACACTGAAGCTTTCTTT. Amino acid sequence: CASSLMPTNTEAFF. The chain uses TRBV7-2 and TRBJ1-1; D remains ambiguous. CDR3 length: 14 amino acids. V lost 2 bases to trimming and J lost 1 base, with 8 bases between them. Germline values: CDR1 SGHTA, CDR2 FQGNSA.

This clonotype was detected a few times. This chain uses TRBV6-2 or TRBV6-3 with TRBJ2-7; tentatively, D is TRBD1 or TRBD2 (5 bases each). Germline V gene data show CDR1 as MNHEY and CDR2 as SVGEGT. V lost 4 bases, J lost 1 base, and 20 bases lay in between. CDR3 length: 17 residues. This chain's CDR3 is CASSSAAVGDQSYEQYF. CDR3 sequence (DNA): TGTGCCAGCAGTTCCGCCGCTGTAGGGGACCAGTCCTACGAGCAGTACTTC.

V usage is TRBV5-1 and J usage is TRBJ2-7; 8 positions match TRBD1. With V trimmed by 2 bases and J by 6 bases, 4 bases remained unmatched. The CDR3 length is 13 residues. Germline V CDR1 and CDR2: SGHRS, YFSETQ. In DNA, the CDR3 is TGCGCCAGCAGCTTTCAGGGGGCCCTCGAGCAGTACTTC. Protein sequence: CASSFQGALEQYF.

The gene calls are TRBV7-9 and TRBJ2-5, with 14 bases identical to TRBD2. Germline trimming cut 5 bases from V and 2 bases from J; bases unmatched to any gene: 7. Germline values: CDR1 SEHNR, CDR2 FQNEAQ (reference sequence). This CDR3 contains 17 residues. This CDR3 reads CASSPGTSGRIQETQYF. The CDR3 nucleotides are TGTGCCAGCAGCCCAGGGACTAGCGGGAGAATTCAAGAGACCCAGTACTTC.

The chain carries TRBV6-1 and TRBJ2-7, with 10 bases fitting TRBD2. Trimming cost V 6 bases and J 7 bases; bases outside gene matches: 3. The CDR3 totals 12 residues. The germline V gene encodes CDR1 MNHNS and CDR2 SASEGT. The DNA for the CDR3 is TGTGCCAGCAGATCTAGCGGGGGAGAGCAGTACTTC. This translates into CASRSSGGEQYF.

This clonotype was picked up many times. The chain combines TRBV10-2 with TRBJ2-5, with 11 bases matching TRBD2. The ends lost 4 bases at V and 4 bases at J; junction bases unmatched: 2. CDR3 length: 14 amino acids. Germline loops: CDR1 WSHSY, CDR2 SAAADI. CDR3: CASSAGTSGETQYF. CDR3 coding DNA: TGCGCCAGCAGTGCCGGGACTAGCGGAGAGACCCAGTACTTC.

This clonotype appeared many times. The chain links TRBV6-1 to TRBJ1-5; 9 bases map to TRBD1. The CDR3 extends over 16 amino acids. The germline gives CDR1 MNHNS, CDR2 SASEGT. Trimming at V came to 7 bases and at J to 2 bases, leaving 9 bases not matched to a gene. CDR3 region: CASNRRTGEGNQPQHF. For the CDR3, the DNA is TGTGCCAGCAATAGAAGGACAGGGGAAGGCAATCAGCCCCAGCATTTT.